The clone carrying this T cell receptor (beta chain) was observed a handful of times. Its specificity is not known. This CDR3 has 15 residues. The V and J ends lost 5 bases and 8 bases, in that order; junction bases with no gene match: 6. Germline V gives CDR1 SGHAT, CDR2 FQNNGV. 13 Jbeta primers and 60 Vbeta primers were used for the PCR. Only in-frame clones appear in the TCRdb table, and some are missing; sequencing was by immunoSEQ multiplex PCR. The table includes roughly 110,000 clones, roughly 80% detected once. The entry originates in a study of cytomegalovirus exposure and HLA in healthy donors. Findings and limits, study-wide: Earlier analysis looked at TCR beta V segments, and most were productive about 90% or about 30% of the time. Both high specificity and high sensitivity reportedly marked the classifier's diagnosis of cytomegalovirus status. Only CMV serostatus was available as immune exposure information.

The TCR originated in a man aged 30 to 39 in good health and CMV-seropositive. The chain recombines TRBV11-2 with TRBJ2-3; 14 positions agree with TRBD2. Sequenced sample: PBMCs. CDR3 nucleotide sequence: TGTGCCAGCAGCCAAATGACTAGCGGGGGGGTTACGCAGTATTTT. Protein sequence: CASSQMTSGGVTQYF.